The source of this T cell receptor beta chain is a study of blood T cells in healthy people across ages (dated by TCRdb to between 2015 and 2017). About the study as a whole: In model experiments, template switching captured roughly one uniquely barcoded TCR beta cDNA molecule for every two T cells. Using deep sequencing normalized with unique cDNA molecular identifiers, the study measured how TCR beta repertoire diversity changes with age. Four age groups were formed from the donors: young (average about 17 years), middle-aged (just under 40), aged (62) and long-lived (82). For two donors (one aged 18 to 29 and one aged 80 or older), the study analyzed two additional independent replicas of 1 million unique cDNA reads from the same blood draw. Study-level results and caveats: As age increased, observed TCR beta diversity per million T cells dropped in a roughly linear way, and a significant reduction was already evident by age roughly 40. Compared with the aged group, more naive CD4+ T cells, fewer expanded clones and increased TCR diversity were shown by the long-lived group, suggesting age selection. A strong correlation was found between observed TCR beta diversity and the percentage of naive T cells measured by flow cytometry. Estimates of total diversity based on one million sequenced T cells were considered lower bounds and underestimates. Bulk unsorted PBMC profiling prevented conclusive comparison of naive and antigen-experienced compartments. The CMV infection status of donors was not known, potentially confounding age-related changes in expanded clonotypes.

The CDR3 runs 15 residues from the cysteine to the phenylalanine. The sequence is cut down to CDR3 DNA, 45 bases in frame from base 1. CDR1 and CDR2 (SGDLS, YYNGEE) derive from the germline V gene. Comments on this clonotype: Its antigen remains undetermined. Base qualities are not provided; no much larger clone lies one nucleotide away.

Libraries were made using 5' RACE. Sequencer: Illumina HiSeq 2500. A second PCR of roughly 7 to 11 cycles was performed with a sample-barcoded 5' primer and a J-beta primer mix. A unique molecular identifier was introduced onto each TCR beta cDNA molecule by a template-switch 5' adaptor carrying 12 random nucleotides. Each sample yielded at least 2.5 million CDR3-containing paired-end reads. The Mint cDNA synthesis kit, primed by a TRBC-specific oligonucleotide, was used to synthesize first-strand cDNA from all RNA. All cDNA was treated with uracil-DNA glycosylase and then went through a first 18-cycle PCR with the universal primers M1SS and BC2_uni_R. From the authors' description of their analysis: Normalization of each sample was performed by random selection of 1 million high-quality reads, each carrying a distinct molecular identifier. Reads with shared molecular identifiers were discarded instead of being binned into consensus sequences. CDR3 identification, clonotype clustering and error correction used MiTCR with a Q25 quality threshold and the strictest error-elimination algorithm. A nonparametric unseen species model using Euler transformation provided a lower-bound estimate of total TCR beta diversity. TCRdb ran its own pipeline on the public reads, namely fastp trimming at Q25 and MiXCR clone calling, and kept in-frame beta chains. Entries that share a CDR3 protein sequence are merged under the most common genes and DNA. These V and J calls originate from TCRdb's pipeline instead of the authors' own analysis. Across this sample there are approximately 780,000 distinct CDR3 sequences, with roughly 24% seen only once. The ten largest make up 3% of the sample.

The donors were around 39 Caucasian individuals from Russia, aged 6 to 90 years, who were systemically healthy. Each donor gave 8 to 10 milliliters of peripheral blood, collected into EDTA-treated Vacutainer tubes. PBMCs were isolated by Ficoll-Paque density-gradient centrifugation, with at least 7 million obtained per sample. Total RNA, at least 6 micrograms per sample, was extracted from PBMCs with Trizol reagent. Naive CD45RAhigh/CD27high T cell percentages were measured by flow cytometry on a PBMC aliquot from every donor. The same specimen was also included in a second study, on T cells of mothers and their children. As the second study states: The donors were nine systemically healthy Caucasian individuals, made up of three mothers and their six children. cDNA synthesis consumed the entire amount of extracted RNA, loaded at around 1.5 ug RNA in each 15 ul reaction. In the second PCR, the M1S primer introduced both the sample barcodes and 2-4 random nucleotides. Each mother yielded over 9 million TCR beta CDR3 reads and each child roughly 3.1 million reads. TCR recombination output is similarly shaped by thymic selection in related and unrelated pairs, with a minor effect exerted by inherited differences. Normalized repertoire overlap was always found to be slightly, but never significantly, higher in related mother-child pairs than in unrelated mother-child pairs. Persistent microchimeric T cell clones were not detected, at a sensitivity of 85 to 100 clones per million clonotypes. In the study, deep NGS was used to compare the TCR beta repertoires of mothers and children, and features distinguishing related mother-child pairs from unrelated individuals were sought. Mothers averaged about 40 +/- 4 years of age and children averaged about 10 +/- 4 years. After adapter ligation with NEBNext reagents, the libraries were sequenced on Illumina HiSeq 2000 with 100+100 nt paired-end reads. Mother and child libraries were prepared a month apart and sequenced in separate runs to prevent cross-contamination. Between roughly 450,000 and 2,000,000 distinct TCR beta clonotypes were identified per donor. Naive TCR beta clonotypes were estimated from low-frequency clonotypes matched to each donor's FACS-determined naive share, without sorting.

The rearranged segments are TRBV9 and TRBJ2-5, with no reliable assignment of the D segment. The J call may be mistaken, given a closer DNA end match to TRBJ2-1. The receptor's source is a boy between 10 and 17 years old in good health. Sequenced material: blood. The CDR3 reads CASSVGGTLYNEQFF. In nucleotides, the sequence is TGTGCCAGCAGCGTAGGGGGTACCCTATACAATGAGCAGTTCTTC.